Shown below are 12 T cell receptor beta chains from a single sample sequenced in a study of T cells expressing NK-cell markers. TCRdb derives one entry per CDR3 protein from the 5' RACE reads, leaving out DNA. The sample table includes roughly 390,000 distinct CDR3 sequences. Sequencing was performed on blood T cells: a sorted CD56 or NKG2C T cell subset, CD4+ or CD8+ T cells, or bulk PBMC T cells (not recorded which). The receptors were sampled from a man aged 18-75 years in good health.

The rearrangement uses TRBV6-1 and TRBJ1-1. This CDR3 is 14 amino acids long. The V gene's germline CDR1 is MNHNS and CDR2 SASEGT. CDR3: CASRWGGRDTEAFF.

V and J are TRBV14 and TRBJ1-5. Germline V CDR1 and CDR2: SGHDN, FVKESK. CDR3 size: 13 residues. The CDR3 sequence is CASSQGWLAPQHF.

The chain links TRBV6-1 to TRBJ2-5; TCRdb reports TRBD2, a call that lacks DNA to check it against. The CDR3 extends over 13 amino acids. CDR1 is MNHNS, CDR2 SASEGT, per germline. The CDR3 spells CASSPRTSIPQYF.

The V gene is TRBV30, the J gene TRBJ2-7; TCRdb reports TRBD1, a call that lacks DNA to check it against. Germline CDR1 is GTSNPN and CDR2 is SVGIG (reference sequence). The CDR3 has 14 amino acids. CDR3 in amino acids: CAWTRPPLGVEQYF.

The rearrangement joins TRBV20-1 to TRBJ2-3; TCRdb gives TRBD1 as the D gene, but with no DNA this cannot be confirmed. The CDR3 length is 11 residues. Per germline, CDR1 DFQATT and CDR2 SNEGSKA (reference sequence). This chain's CDR3 is CSAKGTDTQYF.

The J gene is TRBJ2-1, the V gene TRBV5-6; lacking DNA, the TRBD2 call made by TCRdb goes unchecked. Germline-derived CDR1 and CDR2 are SGHDT and YYEEEE. This CDR3 is 15 amino acids long. The CDR3: CASSFGLAGVNEQFF.

The chain has TRBV11-3 and TRBJ2-1; no DNA is available, so the TRBD2 call from TCRdb remains unchecked. The CDR3 totals 21 residues. CDR1 is SGHNT and CDR2 is YENEEA in the germline V gene. The CDR3 reads CASSLGAESGGLPSSYNEQFF.

This sequence joins TRBV7-2 and TRBJ2-1; TCRdb names TRBD2, which stays unverified in the absence of DNA. The CDR3 length is 14 residues. Germline V gives CDR1 SGHTA, CDR2 FQGNSA. This chain's CDR3 is CASSKTGTSGAQFF.

The rearrangement joins TRBV15 to TRBJ2-7; the TCRdb call, TRBD1, lacks DNA for checking. The CDR3 length is 15 residues. Looked up from germline, CDR1 is LNHNV and CDR2 is YYDKDF (reference sequence). The CDR3: CATSRDPNGDSEQYF. Variable domain in full (rest from reference TRBV15 and TRBJ2-7): DAMVIQNPRYQVTQFGKPVTLSCSQTLNHNVMYWYQQKSSQAPKLLFHYYDKDFNNEADTPDNFQSRRPNTSFCFLDIRSPGLGDTAMYLCATSRDPNGDSEQYFGPGTRLTVT.

V is TRBV27 and J is TRBJ1-6; TCRdb outputs TRBD1, but without DNA this stays unchecked. Germline V gene lookup returns CDR1 MNHEY and CDR2 SMNVEV (reference sequence). This CDR3 contains 14 residues. CDR3 sequence reads: CASGKGHNNSPLHF.

V is TRBV20-1 and J is TRBJ2-3; TCRdb returns TRBD2, unconfirmable since there is no DNA. The CDR3 sequence is 16 residues long. From germline, CDR1 is DFQATT and CDR2 SNEGSKA (reference sequence). The CDR3 spells CSAIIRLAGLTDTQYF.

The genes are TRBV19 and TRBJ2-3; the TCRdb D gene call, TRBD1, has no DNA to confirm it. The germline V gene encodes CDR1 LNHDA and CDR2 SQIVND (reference sequence). The CDR3 is 16 residues long. The CDR3 reads CASRDRLGRGADTQYF. Complete variable domain (other parts from reference TRBV19 and TRBJ2-3): DGGITQSPKYLFRKEGQNVTLSCEQNLNHDAMYWYRQDPGQGLRLIYYSQIVNDFQKGDIAEGYSVSREKKESFPLTVTSAQKNPTAFYLCASRDRLGRGADTQYFGPGTRLTVL.